Below are 21 T cell receptor beta chains sequenced from a single sample in a study of immune evolution from preneoplasia to lung adenocarcinoma. The table came from immunoSEQ multiplex PCR; TCRdb's copy has only in-frame clones and leaves some out. The sample carries roughly 6,000 clones, almost 80% recorded once. The sample comprised FFPE minimally invasive lung adenocarcinoma tissue. The receptors originated from a person aged 60 to 80 with lung adenocarcinoma.

The chain is built from TRBV11-2 and TRBJ2-1, with 8 bases lining up with TRBD2. Germline V gene sequence: CDR1 SGHAT, CDR2 FQNNGV. The CDR3 is 16 residues long. Trimming removed 2 bases from V and 2 bases from J; junction bases left unmatched: 5. This CDR3 reads CASSLISGGTYNEQFF. The CDR3 bases are TGTGCCAGCAGCTTAATAAGCGGGGGCACCTACAATGAGCAGTTCTTC.

V gene TRBV5-5 combines with J gene TRBJ2-7, with D perhaps being TRBD1 or TRBD2 (7 bases each). Germline loops: CDR1 SGHKS, CDR2 YYEKEE (reference sequence). The CDR3 runs to 14 residues. V was clipped by 4 bases and J by 4 bases, with 15 bases between them. The DNA of the CDR3 is TGTGCCAGCAGCGCGGGGGACAGTTCGTACGAGCAGTACTTC. This sequence encodes CASSAGDSSYEQYF.

This clone was recorded a few times. Written as DNA, the CDR3 is TGCGCCAGCAGCTTGCTAGGGGGCTCCCGGGGCTACACCTTC. Translated, it gives CASSLLGGSRGYTF. The chain has TRBV5-1 and TRBJ1-2; TRBD1 matches 7 bases. Germline-derived CDR1 and CDR2 are SGHRS and YFSETQ. CDR3 size: 14 residues. With V trimmed by 1 base and J by 8 bases, 8 bases remained unmatched.

The gene calls are TRBV23-1 and TRBJ2-2; 14 bases line up with TRBD2. TRBV23-1 is an ORF for which the function is uncertain. V was pared by 7 bases and J by 4 bases, with 5 bases of the junction left unmatched. There are 16 residues in the CDR3. The CDR3 DNA reads as TGCGCCAGCACGACTAGCGGGAGGGCTGGCACCGGGGAGCTGTTTTTT. Protein product: CASTTSGRAGTGELFF.

The V call is TRBV18, the J call TRBJ2-5; 9 nucleotides match TRBD1. This CDR3 spans 15 amino acids. The germline CDR1 and CDR2 sequences are KGHSH and LQKENI. V gave up 6 bases and J gave up 11 bases; unmatched junction bases: 16. CDR3 DNA: TGTGCCAGCTCGCCGGAACAGGGGGCGTCGGGTGAGCAGTACTTC. Residues: CASSPEQGASGEQYF.

The rearrangement links TRBV30 to TRBJ1-1; a weak D match, TRBD1 (6 bases). The CDR3 spans 13 residues. CDR1 GTSNPN and CDR2 SVGIG come from the germline V gene (reference sequence). Trimming removed 2 bases from V and 4 bases from J, with 11 bases in between. The CDR3 spells CAWSKGGGTEAFF. The CDR3 DNA is TGTGCCTGGAGTAAGGGGGGGGGCACTGAAGCTTTCTTT.

The rearrangement uses TRBV4-3 and TRBJ1-2; 11 bases map to TRBD1. Germline V lookup: CDR1 LGHNA, CDR2 YSLEER. The CDR3 spans 14 residues. The V and J ends lost 4 bases and 8 bases, in that order; junction bases with no gene match: 6. CDR3 DNA: TGCGCCAGCAGCCTTCGGACAGGGGGCCGGGGCTACACCTTC. It translates to CASSLRTGGRGYTF.

A single count supports this clone. V and J are TRBV5-1 and TRBJ1-2, with D tentatively TRBD1 (6 bases). Trimming left V 2 bases short and J 6 bases short, with 14 bases between. The length of the CDR3 is 14 residues. Germline V gene lookup returns CDR1 SGHRS and CDR2 YFSETQ. CDR3 coding DNA: TGCGCCAGCAGCTTACTCGGACAGACGGATGGCTACACCTTC. Amino acid sequence: CASSLLGQTDGYTF.

For the CDR3, the DNA is TGTGCCAGCAGCTTAGGGACCGGGACTTTCTTT. Translated: CASSLGTGTFF. The chain recombines TRBV7-2 with TRBJ1-1; D is undetermined. This CDR3 is 11 amino acids long. V was clipped by 1 base and J by 12 bases, with 9 bases between them. Looked up from germline, CDR1 is SGHTA and CDR2 is FQGNSA.

The chain uses TRBV29-1 and TRBJ1-2; the match to TRBD1 covers 9 bases. This CDR3 contains 12 residues. V shed 6 bases, J shed 7 bases, and the junction held 6 bases outside the gene matches. Per germline, CDR1 SQVTM and CDR2 ANQGSEA. In DNA, the CDR3 is TGCAGCGTGGGGACAGGGCCGGGTGGCTACACCTTC. Its translation is CSVGTGPGGYTF.

The chain links TRBV19 to TRBJ2-7; D might be TRBD1 (6 bases). Germline CDR1 reads LNHDA; CDR2 reads SQIVND (reference sequence). V lost 10 bases and J lost 0, with 13 bases in between. This CDR3 has 13 amino acids. CDR3 bases: TGTGCCACCCGGGACATTTCCTCCTACGAGCAGTACTTC. This sequence encodes CATRDISSYEQYF.

This clone has only one observation. The genes are TRBV28 and TRBJ1-1, with D possibly TRBD1 on 6 matching bases. The CDR3 covers 13 residues. Germline CDR1 reads MDHEN; CDR2 reads SYDVKM. V lost 6 bases to trimming and J lost 4 bases, with 12 bases between them. The CDR3 protein is CASRGGLITEAFF. CDR3 nucleotide sequence: TGTGCCAGCAGAGGGGGATTGATCACTGAAGCTTTCTTT. The full variable domain, in which reference TRBV28 and TRBJ1-1 provide the parts outside the CDR3, is DVKVTQSSRYLVKRTGEKVFLECVQDMDHENMFWYRQDPGLGLRLIYFSYDVKMKEKGDIPEGYSVSREKKERFSLILESASTNQTSMYLCASRGGLITEAFFGQGTRLTVV.

This clone was detected only a few times. The V call is TRBV15, the J call TRBJ2-1; weak D call: TRBD2 (6 bases). With 0 bases removed from V and 2 bases from J, the gap between germline ends came to 11 bases. The CDR3 extends over 16 amino acids. Germline V CDR1 and CDR2: LNHNV, YYDKDF (reference sequence). CDR3 loop: CATSRDSWGAYNEQFF. Here the CDR3 DNA reads TGTGCCACCAGCAGAGATTCTTGGGGGGCCTACAATGAGCAGTTCTTC.

The V call is TRBV15, the J call TRBJ2-5; D possibly corresponds to TRBD2 (5 bases). The germline gives CDR1 LNHNV, CDR2 YYDKDF (reference sequence). The CDR3 length is 13 residues. V gave up 1 base and J gave up 5 bases, with 8 bases separating them. The CDR3 protein is CATSRVRGETQYF. The CDR3 region has the DNA TGTGCCACCAGCAGAGTGCGCGGGGAGACCCAGTACTTC.

This clone was recorded once. The chain links TRBV21-1 to TRBJ1-2; the table's D call of TRBD1 was not tested on the DNA. TRBV21-1 counts as a pseudogene. CDR3 length: 12 amino acids. The CDR3 DNA sequence: TGTGCCAGCCTTCGACAGATCTATGGCTACACCTTC. Its translation is CASLRQIYGYTF.

The gene calls are TRBV28 and TRBJ2-3; 7 bases are shared with TRBD1. J lost 3 bases, V lost 5 bases, and 14 bases had no gene match. Germline CDR1 MDHEN, CDR2 SYDVKM. The CDR3 has 17 amino acids. CDR3 in amino acids: CASSPIRQGKGTDTQYF. CDR3 DNA: TGTGCCAGCAGTCCGATTCGACAGGGTAAGGGAACAGATACGCAGTATTTT.

This clone has just one count. The chain couples TRBV7-3 to TRBJ2-5; 8 bases are shared with TRBD1. This CDR3 contains 14 residues. CDR1 is SGHTA and CDR2 is FQGTGA in the germline V gene. The V gene end was trimmed by 4 bases and the J gene end by 1 base; junction bases not matched to a gene: 2. The CDR3 coding sequence is TGTGCCAGCAGCTCGGGACAGGCCCAAGAGACCCAGTACTTC. Its translation: CASSSGQAQETQYF.

The CDR3: CASSYLRQGVTYEQYF. In nucleotides, the CDR3 is TGTGCCAGCAGTTACTTACGGCAGGGGGTAACCTACGAGCAGTACTTC. The gene calls are TRBV6-6 and TRBJ2-7, with 7 bases matching TRBD1. The V segment lost 1 base and the J segment 2 bases; nucleotides outside the gene matches: 8. The V gene's germline CDR1 is MNHNY and CDR2 SVGAGI (reference sequence). This CDR3 spans 16 amino acids.

The chain carries TRBV6-1 and TRBJ2-6; no firm D call. The CDR3 runs to 13 residues. Trimming stripped 7 bases from V and 2 bases from J, with 6 bases between. Germline-derived CDR1 and CDR2 are MNHNS and SASEGT. DNA of the CDR3: TGTGCCAGCAAGGTGGCTGGGGCCAACGTCCTGACTTTC. Translated: CASKVAGANVLTF.

This clone was seen more than once but under ten times. CDR3 sequence: CASSLDSRGNTIYF. The CDR3 DNA is TGTGCCAGCAGCCTGGACAGTAGGGGAAACACCATATATTTT. V is TRBV9 and J is TRBJ1-3; tentative D call: TRBD1 (6 bases). The germline gives CDR1 SGDLS, CDR2 YYNGEE. The CDR3 is 14 amino acids. V was clipped by 4 bases and J by 4 bases, with 12 bases between them.

The chain links TRBV19 to TRBJ1-1; D is unclear. V was shortened by 7 bases and J by 2 bases, with 8 bases between the two germline ends. CDR1 is LNHDA, CDR2 SQIVND, per germline (reference sequence). This CDR3 has 12 amino acids. CDR3 DNA: TGTGCCAGTAAACAGCCCAACACTGAAGCTTTCTTT. It codes for CASKQPNTEAFF.